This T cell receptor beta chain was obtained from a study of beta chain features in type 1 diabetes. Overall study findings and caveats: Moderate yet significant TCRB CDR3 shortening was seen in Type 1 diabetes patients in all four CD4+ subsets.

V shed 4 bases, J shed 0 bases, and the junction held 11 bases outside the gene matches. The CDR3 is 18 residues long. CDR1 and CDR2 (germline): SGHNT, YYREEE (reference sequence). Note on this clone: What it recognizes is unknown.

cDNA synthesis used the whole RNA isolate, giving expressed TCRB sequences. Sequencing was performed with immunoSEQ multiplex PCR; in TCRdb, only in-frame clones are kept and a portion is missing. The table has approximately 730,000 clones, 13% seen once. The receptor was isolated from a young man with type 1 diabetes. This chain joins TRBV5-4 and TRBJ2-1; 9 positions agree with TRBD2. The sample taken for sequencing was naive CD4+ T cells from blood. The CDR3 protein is CASSTRWTSESSYNEQFF. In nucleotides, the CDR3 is TGTGCCAGCAGCACCAGATGGACTAGCGAGAGCTCCTACAATGAGCAGTTCTTC.